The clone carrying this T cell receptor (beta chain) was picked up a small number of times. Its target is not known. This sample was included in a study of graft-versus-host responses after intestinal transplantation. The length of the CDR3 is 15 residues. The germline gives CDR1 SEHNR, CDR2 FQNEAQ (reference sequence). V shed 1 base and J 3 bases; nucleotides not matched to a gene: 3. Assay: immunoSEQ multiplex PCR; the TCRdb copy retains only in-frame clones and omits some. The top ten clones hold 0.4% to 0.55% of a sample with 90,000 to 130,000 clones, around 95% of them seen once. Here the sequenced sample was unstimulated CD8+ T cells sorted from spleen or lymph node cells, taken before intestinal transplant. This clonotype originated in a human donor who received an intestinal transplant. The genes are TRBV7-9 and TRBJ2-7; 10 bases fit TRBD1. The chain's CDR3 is CASSLVGTGDYEQYF. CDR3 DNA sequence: TGTGCCAGCAGCTTAGTGGGGACAGGGGACTACGAGCAGTACTTC. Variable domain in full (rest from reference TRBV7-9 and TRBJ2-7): DTGVSQNPRHKITKRGQNVTFRCDPISEHNRLYWYRQTLGQGPEFLTYFQNEAQLEKSRLLSDRFSAERPKGSFSTLEIQRTEQGDSAMYLCASSLVGTGDYEQYFGPGTRLTVT.